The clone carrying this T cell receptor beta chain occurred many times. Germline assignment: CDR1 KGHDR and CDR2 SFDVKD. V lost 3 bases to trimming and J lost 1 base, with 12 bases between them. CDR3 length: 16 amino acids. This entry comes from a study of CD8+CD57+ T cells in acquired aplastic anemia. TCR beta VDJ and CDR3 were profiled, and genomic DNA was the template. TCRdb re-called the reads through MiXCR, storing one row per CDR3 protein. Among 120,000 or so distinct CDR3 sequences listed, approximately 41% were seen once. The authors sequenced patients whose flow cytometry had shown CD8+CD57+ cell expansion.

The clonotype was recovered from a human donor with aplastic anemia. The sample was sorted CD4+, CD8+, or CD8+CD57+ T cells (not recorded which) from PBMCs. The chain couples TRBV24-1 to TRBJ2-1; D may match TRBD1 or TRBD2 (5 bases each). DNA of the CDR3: TGTGCCACCAGTGATAGGGACGCCAAATCCTACAATGAGCAGTTCTTC. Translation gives CATSDRDAKSYNEQFF.